The source of this T cell receptor beta chain is a study of blood T cell repertoires in COVID-19. Study as a whole: Sources were T cells, B-cell-depleted T cells, or PBMCs; the material itself was cDNA or gDNA.

The data were produced by immunoSEQ multiplex PCR, yet TCRdb's version contains in-frame clones alone and is incomplete. The data contain fewer than 200,000 clones, around 87% of them singletons. Seattle-derived patients entered the study during active infection and were followed longitudinally. Specimen: peripheral blood. The receptor's source is a woman in her seventies with COVID-19, enrolled during active disease.

CDR3 residues: CAIMGWGGTEAFF. As DNA, the CDR3 is TGTGCCATAATGGGGTGGGGGGGCACTGAAGCTTTCTTT. The V and J genes are TRBV10-3 and TRBJ1-1; perhaps TRBD1 as D (5 bases). Trimming shortened V by 9 bases and J by 4 bases, and 15 bases separated the two germline ends. Germline V gene data show CDR1 as ENHRY and CDR2 as SYGVKD. The CDR3 consists of 13 residues.